This is a list of T cell receptor beta chains from one sample in a study of blood T cell repertoires in COVID-19. Sequencing was performed with immunoSEQ multiplex PCR; in TCRdb, only in-frame clones are kept and a portion is missing. The sample records approximately 150,000 clones, around 81% being singletons. Material for sequencing was peripheral blood. The receptor source for this set is a man aged 65 to 79 with active or convalescent COVID-19. The CDR3 runs from the conserved cysteine through the conserved F or W. The order of the fields is J gene, clone size, D gene, V gene, CDR3 length, CDR3 protein, CDR3 DNA. D genes are given only for firm matches. Clone size is shown for a subset of rows, as once, few, many or a class of expanded clone.

TRBJ1-2 NA TRBD1 TRBV2 14 CASGKTGGDYGYTF TGTGCCAGCGGAAAGACAGGGGGTGACTATGGCTACACCTTC
TRBJ1-1 NA NA TRBV9 14 CASSTQAGDTEAFF TGTGCCAGCAGCACGCAGGCGGGGGACACTGAAGCTTTCTTT
TRBJ2-5 NA NA TRBV3-1/TRBV3-2 16 CASSQGGAQGSETQYF TGTGCCAGCAGCCAAGGTGGGGCGCAGGGGTCAGAGACCCAGTACTTC
TRBJ1-2 NA NA TRBV5-1 13 CASSLEGYYGYTF TGCGCCAGTTCCCTAGAGGGTTACTATGGCTACACCTTC
TRBJ1-6 NA NA TRBV5-4 14 CASSSGNYNSPLHF TGTGCCAGCAGCTCGGGGAATTATAATTCACCCCTCCACTTT
TRBJ2-5 NA NA TRBV30 14 CAWSPLNLQETQYF TGTGCCTGGAGTCCCCTTAACCTACAAGAGACCCAGTACTTC
TRBJ1-4 NA NA TRBV28 12 CASSLRGEKLFF TGTGCCAGCAGTTTAAGGGGTGAAAAACTGTTTTTT
TRBJ2-7 few TRBD2 TRBV28 18 CASSFPPVGAGASYEQYF TGTGCCAGCAGTTTCCCTCCCGTCGGGGCGGGAGCTTCCTACGAGCAGTACTTC
TRBJ1-1 few NA TRBV6-2/TRBV6-3 14 CASSPTGLGTEAFF TGTGCCAGCAGCCCGACAGGACTGGGGACTGAAGCTTTCTTT
TRBJ2-2 NA TRBD1 TRBV6-5 14 CASTRQGSRSELFF TGTGCCAGCACCCGACAGGGTTCCCGGTCGGAGCTGTTTTTT